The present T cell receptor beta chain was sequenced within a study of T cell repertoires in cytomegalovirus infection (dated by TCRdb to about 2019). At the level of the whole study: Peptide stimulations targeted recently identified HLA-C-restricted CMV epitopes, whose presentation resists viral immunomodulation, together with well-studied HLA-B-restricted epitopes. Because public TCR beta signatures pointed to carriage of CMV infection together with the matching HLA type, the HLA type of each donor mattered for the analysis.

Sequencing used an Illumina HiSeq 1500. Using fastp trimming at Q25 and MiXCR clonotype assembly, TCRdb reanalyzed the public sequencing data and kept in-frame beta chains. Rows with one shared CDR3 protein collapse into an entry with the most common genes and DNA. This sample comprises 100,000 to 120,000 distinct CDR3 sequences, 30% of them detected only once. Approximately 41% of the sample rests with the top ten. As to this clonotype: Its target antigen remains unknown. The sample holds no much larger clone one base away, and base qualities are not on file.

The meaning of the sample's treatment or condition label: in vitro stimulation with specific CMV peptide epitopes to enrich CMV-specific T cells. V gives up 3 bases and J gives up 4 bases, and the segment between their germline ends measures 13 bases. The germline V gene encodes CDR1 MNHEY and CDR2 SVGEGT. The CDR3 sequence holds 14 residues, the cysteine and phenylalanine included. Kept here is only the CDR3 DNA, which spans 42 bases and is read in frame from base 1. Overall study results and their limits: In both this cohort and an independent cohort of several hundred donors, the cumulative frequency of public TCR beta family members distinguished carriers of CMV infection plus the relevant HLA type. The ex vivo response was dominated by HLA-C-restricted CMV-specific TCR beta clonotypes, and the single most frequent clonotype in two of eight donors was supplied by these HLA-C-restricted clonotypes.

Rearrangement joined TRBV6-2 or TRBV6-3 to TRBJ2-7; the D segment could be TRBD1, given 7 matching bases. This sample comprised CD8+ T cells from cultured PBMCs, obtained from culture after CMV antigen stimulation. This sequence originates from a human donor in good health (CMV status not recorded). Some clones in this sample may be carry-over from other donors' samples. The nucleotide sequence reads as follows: TGTGCCAGCAGTTATCCGACAGGGACTTACGAGCAGTACTTC. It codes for CASSYPTGTYEQYF.